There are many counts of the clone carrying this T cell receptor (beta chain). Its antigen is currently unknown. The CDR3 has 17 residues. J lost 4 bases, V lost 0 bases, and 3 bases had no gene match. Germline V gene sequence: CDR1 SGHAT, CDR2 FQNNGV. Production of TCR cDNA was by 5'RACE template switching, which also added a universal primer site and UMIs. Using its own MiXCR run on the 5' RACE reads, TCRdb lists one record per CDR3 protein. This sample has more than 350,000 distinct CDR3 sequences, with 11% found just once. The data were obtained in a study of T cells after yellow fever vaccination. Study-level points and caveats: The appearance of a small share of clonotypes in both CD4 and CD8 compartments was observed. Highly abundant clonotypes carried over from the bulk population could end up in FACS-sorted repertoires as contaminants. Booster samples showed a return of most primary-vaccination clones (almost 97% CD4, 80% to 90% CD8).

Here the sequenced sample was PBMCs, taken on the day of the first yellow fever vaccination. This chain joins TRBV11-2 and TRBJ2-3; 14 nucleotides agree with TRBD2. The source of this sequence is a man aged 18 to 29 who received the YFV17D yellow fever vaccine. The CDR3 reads CASSLDSTSGGADTQYF. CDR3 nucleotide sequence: TGTGCCAGCAGCTTAGACTCGACTAGCGGGGGGGCAGATACGCAGTATTTT.